Each of the 13 T cell receptor beta chains below was sequenced from the same sample in a study of blood T cell repertoires in COVID-19. Sequenced by immunoSEQ multiplex PCR; TCRdb stores in-frame clones only, minus some. The sample has around 200,000 clones, roughly nine tenths seen once. Material: peripheral blood. Source of these receptors: a woman in her sixties with COVID-19, enrolled during active disease.

V usage is TRBV6-5 and J usage is TRBJ1-1; 9 bases line up with TRBD1. The V gene's germline CDR1 is MNHEY and CDR2 SVGAGI. The CDR3 runs 13 residues. The junction had 7 bases not matched to a gene; V was cut back by 10 bases and J by 4 bases. CDR3 DNA: TGTGCCATCCCGGGACAGGGAGGCACTGAAGCTTTCTTT. Translating gives CAIPGQGGTEAFF.

CDR3 DNA: TGTGCCAGCAGCTCCGGGACACCCGCCGACAATCAGCCCCAGCATTTT. Residues: CASSSGTPADNQPQHF. V usage is TRBV6-2 or TRBV6-3 and J usage is TRBJ1-5; D is perhaps TRBD1 (6 bases). The CDR3 totals 16 residues. Germline values: CDR1 MNHEY, CDR2 SVGEGT. With 6 bases removed from V and 3 bases from J, the gap between germline ends came to 18 bases.

The J gene is TRBJ2-3, the V gene TRBV20-1; TRBD2 might be the D (6 bases). In germline, CDR1 is DFQATT, CDR2 SNEGSKA (reference sequence). This CDR3 comprises 16 residues. Deletions cut 3 bases from V and 5 bases from J, with 21 bases between. The CDR3 loop is CSASILAGGSEDTQYF. CDR3 bases: TGCAGTGCTAGTATTCTAGCCGGAGGGTCGGAAGATACGCAGTATTTT.

The chain uses TRBV10-3 and TRBJ1-1, with D possibly TRBD1 on 5 matching bases. The CDR3 runs 13 residues. V was shortened by 7 bases and J by 1 base, with 10 bases between the two germline ends. CDR1 and CDR2 from the germline V gene are ENHRY and SYGVKD. The CDR3 sequence is CAIKQGRNTEAFF. The CDR3 DNA is TGTGCCATCAAGCAGGGTCGGAACACTGAAGCTTTCTTT.

DNA of the CDR3: TGTGCCAGCAGACAAACAGGGGGCACTGAAGCTTTCTTT. Its protein product is CASRQTGGTEAFF. This chain joins TRBV5-6 and TRBJ1-1; 8 bases are a match to TRBD1. The CDR3 has 13 residues. V was clipped by 5 bases and J by 4 bases; unmatched bases: 4. Germline V CDR1 and CDR2: SGHDT, YYEEEE.

With respect to this clone: Other DNA sequences in this sample translate to the same CDR3. The chain couples TRBV7-9 to TRBJ2-7; 11 positions match TRBD2. This CDR3 has 14 amino acids. V lost 5 bases, J lost 1 base, and 1 base stayed unmatched. Germline-derived CDR1 and CDR2 are SEHNR and FQNEAQ (reference sequence). CDR3 sequence reads: CASSRTSGSYEQYF. CDR3 sequence (DNA): TGTGCCAGCAGCCGGACTAGCGGGTCCTACGAGCAGTACTTC. Full variable domain (missing parts from reference TRBV7-9 and TRBJ2-7): DTGVSQNPRHKITKRGQNVTFRCDPISEHNRLYWYRQTLGQGPEFLTYFQNEAQLEKSRLLSDRFSAERPKGSFSTLEIQRTEQGDSAMYLCASSRTSGSYEQYFGPGTRLTVT.

V usage is TRBV5-1 and J usage is TRBJ1-3; weak D call: TRBD1 (5 bases). The CDR3 has 15 residues. Germline CDR1 SGHRS, CDR2 YFSETQ. Trimming shortened V by 0 bases and J by 0 bases, and 7 bases separated the two germline ends. The CDR3 DNA sequence: TGCGCCAGCAGCTTGGGACAGATCTCTGGAAACACCATATATTTT. This gives the protein CASSLGQISGNTIYF.

The rearrangement uses TRBV6-5 and TRBJ2-1; tentative D call: TRBD2 (5 bases). This CDR3 has 16 residues. V was trimmed by 0 bases and J by 4 bases, leaving 13 bases between them. CDR1 is MNHEY and CDR2 is SVGAGI in the germline V gene. The CDR3 protein is CASSYSMASRYNEQFF. CDR3 coding DNA: TGTGCCAGCAGTTACTCTATGGCTAGCAGATACAATGAGCAGTTCTTC.

The chain links TRBV19 to TRBJ1-5; weak D call: TRBD1 (6 bases). The CDR3 consists of 15 residues. Germline assignment: CDR1 LNHDA and CDR2 SQIVND (reference sequence). V was shortened by 7 bases and J by 3 bases, with 16 bases between the two germline ends. CDR3 residues: CASIRGAGDNQPQHF. Here the CDR3 DNA reads TGTGCCAGTATCCGGGGAGCAGGGGACAATCAGCCCCAGCATTTT. Complete variable domain (other parts from reference TRBV19 and TRBJ1-5): DGGITQSPKYLFRKEGQNVTLSCEQNLNHDAMYWYRQDPGQGLRLIYYSQIVNDFQKGDIAEGYSVSREKKESFPLTVTSAQKNPTAFYLCASIRGAGDNQPQHFGDGTRLSIL.

In DNA form, the CDR3 reads TGTGCCAGTAGTACCAGGGAGGGAAGCAATCAGCCCCAGCATTTT. Translation: CASSTREGSNQPQHF. The J gene is TRBJ1-5, the V gene TRBV19; D perhaps matches TRBD1 (5 bases). The CDR3 is made up of 15 amino acids. Trimming pared 4 bases from V and 1 base from J, leaving 11 bases between. Germline V gives CDR1 LNHDA, CDR2 SQIVND (reference sequence).

The chain has TRBV9 and TRBJ1-6; 7 bases fit TRBD1. The CDR3 has 15 amino acids. Losses at the gene ends were 6 bases for V and 8 bases for J; bases not matched to a gene: 11. CDR1 and CDR2 from the germline V gene are SGDLS and YYNGEE. The CDR3 spells CASNPTGLSHSPLHF. CDR3 sequence (DNA): TGTGCCAGCAACCCGACAGGGTTGAGTCATTCACCCCTCCACTTT.

The sample holds a few counts of this clone. The rearrangement links TRBV10-3 to TRBJ1-4; 9 bases match TRBD1. J gave up 8 bases and V 3 bases, and 7 bases lay outside the gene matches. The CDR3 sequence is 15 residues long. Germline lookup yields CDR1 ENHRY and CDR2 SYGVKD. DNA for the CDR3: TGTGCCATCAGTGAATCGGGACAGGGAAGGGAAAAACTGTTTTTT. Protein sequence: CAISESGQGREKLFF.

Points on this clone: Other DNA sequences in the same sample also yield this CDR3. The chain joins TRBV6-5 to TRBJ1-1; the D is unclear. V was clipped by 2 bases and J by 1 base, with 5 bases between them. The CDR3 extends over 13 amino acids. Germline V gene data show CDR1 as MNHEY and CDR2 as SVGAGI. The CDR3 is CASSYGQNTEAFF. The DNA of the CDR3 is TGTGCCAGCAGTTACGGGCAGAACACTGAAGCTTTCTTT.